This T cell receptor (beta chain) appears in the sequencing data of a study of neurological immune-mediated disorders. Via MiXCR, TCRdb re-called the 5' RACE reads, giving one row per CDR3 protein. The sample records 85,000 to 90,000 distinct CDR3 sequences, under 4.5% being singletons. This clonotype was detected many times. The antigen is not known. Regarding the study as a whole: The multiple sclerosis repertoire cluster showed no association with any clinical or MRI feature. The authors stated that larger cohorts are needed.

Germline V gives CDR1 DFQATT, CDR2 SNEGSKA (reference sequence). This CDR3 contains 14 residues. The ends were cut back, 6 bases at V and 3 bases at J, with 17 bases in the middle. The sequencing input was PBMCs. The sequence derives from a woman aged 45 to 65 with multiple sclerosis. The chain is built from TRBV20-1 and TRBJ1-2, with D possibly being TRBD1 (5 bases). CDR3 in amino acids: CSASKPGTHYGYTF. In nucleotides, the CDR3 is TGCAGTGCCAGTAAACCCGGGACGCACTATGGCTACACCTTC.